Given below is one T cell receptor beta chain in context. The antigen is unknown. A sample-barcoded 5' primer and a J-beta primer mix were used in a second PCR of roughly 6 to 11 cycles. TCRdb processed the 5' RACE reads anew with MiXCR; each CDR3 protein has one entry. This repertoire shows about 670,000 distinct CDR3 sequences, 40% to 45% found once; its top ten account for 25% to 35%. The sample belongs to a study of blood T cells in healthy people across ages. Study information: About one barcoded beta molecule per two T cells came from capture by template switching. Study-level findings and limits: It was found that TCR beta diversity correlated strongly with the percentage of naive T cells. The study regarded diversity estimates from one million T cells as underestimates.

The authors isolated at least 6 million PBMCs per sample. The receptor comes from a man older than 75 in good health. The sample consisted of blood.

The CDR3 coding sequence is TGTGCCACTTCGGGACGGGGAAACACCGGGGAGCTGTTTTTT. It yields the protein CATSGRGNTGELFF. The chain is built from TRBV25-1 and TRBJ2-2, with D perhaps being TRBD1 or TRBD2 (5 bases each). Germline CDR1 reads MGHDK; CDR2 reads SYGVNS. The CDR3 has 14 amino acids. V dropped 10 bases and J dropped 2 bases, with 14 bases sitting between them.